Detailed here is one TCR beta chain. Its antigen is currently unknown. MiXCR was run by TCRdb on the reads, yielding one entry per CDR3 protein. The sample holds 700,000 to 900,000 distinct CDR3 sequences, almost 30% seen once. The data are from a study of T cell repertoires in cytomegalovirus infection. About the study: It can be stated that public TCR beta signatures indicated CMV infection as well as a matching HLA type.

CDR1 is MNHEY, CDR2 SMNVEV, per germline (reference sequence). This CDR3 is built from 14 residues. V lost 1 base to trimming and J lost 3 bases, with 10 bases between them. The chain uses TRBV27 and TRBJ2-7, with a possible D match to TRBD2 (5 bases). The specimen comprised cultured CD8+ T cells from PBMCs, sampled from culture after CMV antigen stimulation. This sequence originates from a human donor in good health (CMV status not recorded). Some clones in this sample may be carry-over from other donors' samples. CDR3 DNA: TGTGCCAGCAGTTTATACGAGGGCCTCTACGAGCAGTACGTC. This encodes CASSLYEGLYEQYV.